What follows are 9 T cell receptor beta chains derived from one specimen sequenced in a study of identical twins. TCRdb re-called the 5' RACE reads with MiXCR, one entry per CDR3 protein. The sample lists 500,000 to 550,000 distinct CDR3 sequences, 20% to 25% occurring once. This sample was also put to use in a study of T cells expressing NK-cell markers.

The sample was CD4+ T cells sorted from blood. All receptors derive from a woman younger than 35 in good health.

The chain couples TRBV27 to TRBJ1-2; D ambiguous. The CDR3 sequence is 13 residues long. V was clipped by 6 bases and J by 8 bases, with 16 bases between them. Germline V CDR1 and CDR2: MNHEY, SMNVEV (reference sequence). The CDR3 sequence: CASSWRKGGGYTF. The CDR3 DNA reads TGTGCCAGCAGCTGGAGAAAAGGAGGGGGCTACACCTTC.

This clonotype was seen only a few times. V gene TRBV7-9 combines with J gene TRBJ1-1, with D maybe TRBD1 (6 bases). Trimming removed 5 bases from V and 8 bases from J, with 21 bases in between. The CDR3 sequence is 15 residues long. Germline assignment: CDR1 SEHNR and CDR2 FQNEAQ (reference sequence). This chain's CDR3 is CASSRLKGGHGEAFF. The CDR3 DNA reads as TGTGCCAGCAGCCGTCTCAAAGGGGGGCATGGCGAAGCTTTCTTT.

The CDR3: CASSLGGSADEQYF. The CDR3 DNA reads TGTGCCAGCAGCTTAGGGGGTAGTGCTGACGAGCAGTACTTC. The V gene is TRBV7-2, the J gene TRBJ2-7; D is unresolved. In germline, CDR1 is SGHTA, CDR2 FQGNSA. The CDR3 runs to 14 residues. V was pared by 1 base and J by 5 bases, with 12 bases between. Drawing the rest from reference TRBV7-2 and TRBJ2-7, the complete variable domain is GAGVSQSPSNKVTEKGKDVELRCDPISGHTALYWYRQSLGQGLEFLIYFQGNSAPDKSGLPSDRFSAERTGGSVSTLTIQRTQQEDSAVYLCASSLGGSADEQYFGPGTRLTVT.

The rearrangement joins TRBV20-1 to TRBJ2-7, with 10 bases identical to TRBD1. Trimming cost V 0 bases and J 3 bases; bases outside gene matches: 2. Germline CDR1 DFQATT, CDR2 SNEGSKA (reference sequence). There are 14 residues in the CDR3. DNA for the CDR3: TGCAGTGCTAGAGAGGGGACAGGGGACTACGAGCAGTACTTC. Its translation is CSAREGTGDYEQYF.

Ten or more counts support this clonotype. This chain joins TRBV12-3 or TRBV12-4 and TRBJ1-2; D uncertain. CDR3 length equals 14 residues. The ends were cut back, 4 bases at V and 1 base at J, with 10 bases in the middle. CDR3 sequence reads: CASSSSEINYGYTF. The DNA of the CDR3 is TGTGCCAGCAGTTCATCAGAGATTAACTATGGCTACACCTTC.

This clonotype showed up many times. The rearrangement joins TRBV7-2 to TRBJ2-2; D gene unclear. From germline, CDR1 is SGHTA and CDR2 FQGNSA. The V and J ends lost 5 bases and 3 bases respectively, with 4 bases between them. This CDR3 has 12 residues. The CDR3 sequence is CASSPYTGELFF. The CDR3 DNA follows: TGTGCCAGCAGCCCATACACCGGGGAGCTGTTTTTT.

This clonotype was recorded many times. The chain is built from TRBV15 and TRBJ2-3; perhaps TRBD2 as D (6 bases). V was cut by 0 bases and J by 8 bases, with 15 bases left in between. CDR3 size: 15 residues. CDR1 LNHNV and CDR2 YYDKDF come from the germline V gene (reference sequence). The CDR3 sequence is CATSRDGGNDGTQYF. CDR3 DNA: TGTGCCACCAGCAGAGATGGGGGGAATGATGGTACGCAGTATTTT.

V is TRBV7-9 and J is TRBJ2-7; TRBD2 matches at 14 bases. CDR1 and CDR2 from the germline V gene are SEHNR and FQNEAQ (reference sequence). The CDR3 covers 15 residues. J gave up 1 base and V 6 bases, and 2 bases lay outside the gene matches. The CDR3 region has the DNA TGTGCCAGCAGTCGGACTAGCGGGAGGTCCTACGAGCAGTACTTC. Its protein product is CASSRTSGRSYEQYF.

This clonotype was seen more than once but under ten times. The gene calls are TRBV5-1 and TRBJ1-5; tentatively, D is TRBD1 (6 bases). Germline V gene data show CDR1 as SGHRS and CDR2 as YFSETQ. The V end was cut by 0 bases, the J end by 1 base, with 8 bases between. The CDR3 covers 15 residues. The DNA for the CDR3 is TGCGCCAGCAGCTTGGCAGGGGTGAGCAATCAGCCCCAGCATTTT. Protein sequence: CASSLAGVSNQPQHF.